This TCR beta chain was identified in a study of T-cell reconstitution after alpha-beta-depleted transplantation in children. Study conclusions and caveats: Surviving recipient T cells and thymic progenitors underlay high day-60 TCRbeta diversity in some patients. Newly made T cells mostly supplied T-cell counts and diversity one year after transplant.

Preparing the TCRbeta library involved the use of unique molecular identifiers. One entry per CDR3 protein, called by TCRdb with MiXCR from the PCR reads. The sample lists about 240,000 distinct CDR3 sequences, more than 20% occurring once. The CDR3 is 13 residues long. Trimming left V 10 bases short and J 6 bases short, with 17 bases between. This clonotype was recorded at least ten times. What it recognizes is unknown. V gene TRBV12-3 or TRBV12-4 combines with J gene TRBJ2-3; tentatively, D is TRBD2 (5 bases). This sample comprised PBMCs, obtained before TCRalphabeta/CD19-depleted stem cell transplant. The sequence was obtained from a girl aged 2 to 9 with Fanconi anemia, due to receive a stem cell transplant. CDR3 DNA sequence: TGTGCCACTTCCGCCGGACTTCTTGATACGCAGTATTTT. It encodes CATSAGLLDTQYF.